Listed below are T cell receptor beta chains from one sample, sequenced in a study of immune cell composition in non-small cell lung cancer. Assay used: immunoSEQ multiplex PCR; TCRdb lists only in-frame clones, some missing. The sample lists around 2,800 clones, about two thirds occurring once. Sequences were obtained from lung tumor tissue. Receptors originate from a human donor with non-small cell lung cancer. Each CDR3 is given with its conserved first and last residue. A D gene is named only where the DNA matches it firmly. The listing skips clone size in some rows; elsewhere it reads once, few, many or a size class.

J gene	V gene	D gene	clone size	CDR3 DNA	CDR3 protein
TRBJ1-2	TRBV6-5	TRBD1	few	TGTGCCAGCAGTTACGAAGGGGGCCATGGCTACACCTTC	CASSYEGGHGYTF
TRBJ2-5	TRBV5-4	TRBD1	-	TGTGCCAGCAGCCCGGGGACAGGGTCCGGAGAGACCCAGTACTTC	CASSPGTGSGETQYF
TRBJ2-2	TRBV7-9	TRBD1	-	TGTGCCAGCAGCCGACAGGGGGCCGGCGGGGAGCTGTTTTTT	CASSRQGAGGELFF
TRBJ2-2	TRBV5-6	-	few	TGTGCCAGCAGCCTCCGGGCCGCGGGCGGGGAGCTGTTTTTT	CASSLRAAGGELFF
TRBJ1-1	TRBV29-1	TRBD1	-	TGCAGCGTTCGACAGGGGAACACTGAAGCTTTCTTT	CSVRQGNTEAFF
TRBJ2-2	TRBV5-1	TRBD1	-	TGCGCCAGCAGCTTGTGGGCAGGGGGAAACACCGGGGAGCTGTTTTTT	CASSLWAGGNTGELFF
TRBJ2-3	TRBV28	TRBD2	-	TGTGCCAGCAGTAGCGGGGGCGAAGGCACAGATACGCAGTATTTT	CASSSGGEGTDTQYF
TRBJ1-6	TRBV9	TRBD1	-	TGTGCCAGCAGCGCTGGGACAGGGTATAATTCACCCCTCCACTTT	CASSAGTGYNSPLHF
TRBJ1-5	TRBV7-3	TRBD1	-	TGTGCCAGCAGCTTGACAGGGGCGGGTGATCAGCCCCAGCATTTT	CASSLTGAGDQPQHF
TRBJ2-7	TRBV7-2	-	-	TGTGCCAGCAGCTCGAATCGGGGGTACGAGCAGTACTTC	CASSSNRGYEQYF
TRBJ1-1	TRBV30	-	few	TGTGCCTGGAGAGATCACAGGGTAGGAGCTTTCTTT	CAWRDHRVGAFF
TRBJ1-1	TRBV18	-	-	TGTGCCAGCTCAGCAATTGCGGGACGGCTGAACACTGAAGCTTTCTTT	CASSAIAGRLNTEAFF
TRBJ1-5	TRBV7-9	-	once	TGTGCCAGCAGCCCAGGTGTGCAGCCCCAGCATTTT	CASSPGVQPQHF
TRBJ2-1	TRBV9	-	-	TGTGCCAGCAGCGTTTCCGGGAGCTCCTACAATGAGCAGTTCTTC	CASSVSGSSYNEQFF
TRBJ2-7	TRBV5-6	-	-	TGTGCCAGCAGTTCGACAGCCTACGAGCAGTACTTC	CASSSTAYEQYF
TRBJ2-3	TRBV18	TRBD1	-	TGTGCCAGCTCTGACCGACGGACAGGAGATACGCAGTATTTT	CASSDRRTGDTQYF
TRBJ1-4	TRBV5-4	TRBD1	-	TGTGCCAGCAGCTTCGGACAGGAGACTAATGAAAAACTGTTTTTT	CASSFGQETNEKLFF
TRBJ1-1	TRBV6-6	-	-	TGTGCCAGCAGTCCGGTACAGGTCCCCTCGGGGGCTGAAGCTTTCTTT	CASSPVQVPSGAEAFF
TRBJ2-7	TRBV18	TRBD2	-	TGTGCCAGCTCACAGCGGGGTTACGAGCAGTACTTC	CASSQRGYEQYF
TRBJ2-1	TRBV7-9	TRBD2	-	TGTGCCAGCAGCCGACCGGGGGGTTCTCATGAGCAGTTCTTC	CASSRPGGSHEQFF
TRBJ1-6	TRBV7-9	-	few	TGTGCCAGCAGCCCATCGACAGACTATAATTCACCCCTCCACTTT	CASSPSTDYNSPLHF
TRBJ2-7	TRBV5-1	TRBD1	-	TGCGCCAGCAGCTTAGGACAGGGGAGGGATCCGTACTTC	CASSLGQGRDPYF
TRBJ1-2	TRBV19	-	large	TGTGCCAGTAGTATAGGAGGCAGGGGTTCGAGCTACACCTTC	CASSIGGRGSSYTF
TRBJ2-1	TRBV4-1	TRBD2	few	TGCGCCAGCAGCCAAGAGCGACTAGCGGGGGTTCGGTCCTACAATGAGCAGTTCTTC	CASSQERLAGVRSYNEQFF
TRBJ1-2	TRBV10-1	-	-	TGCTCAAACGGGGTTTTGGATGGCTACACCTTC	CSNGVLDGYTF